This record covers a single T cell receptor (beta chain). The data were produced by immunoSEQ multiplex PCR, yet TCRdb's version contains in-frame clones alone and is incomplete. The sample includes about 110,000 clones, about nine tenths seen only once; the top ten take 20%. Brentuximab vedotin exposure varied, and every patient relapsed after autologous stem cell transplantation. These data belong to a study of PD-1 blockade in classical Hodgkin lymphoma. CDR1 is MDHEN and CDR2 is SYDVKM in the germline V gene. V was cut by 2 bases and J by 4 bases, with 9 bases left in between. This CDR3 contains 14 residues.

This specimen was peripheral blood mononuclear cells (PBMCs), taken before the second cycle of nivolumab. The sequence came from a human donor with classical Hodgkin lymphoma. The chain recombines TRBV28 with TRBJ2-1; D remains ambiguous. The CDR3 spells CASSLGDIYNEQFF. CDR3 in DNA: TGTGCCAGCAGTTTAGGTGACATATACAATGAGCAGTTCTTC.